The text below deals with one TCR beta chain. An end of the junction does not agree with germline; a read error may underlie this. Repertoires were generated with immunoSEQ multiplex PCR, while TCRdb's copy carries only in-frame clones and drops some. The sample has under 350,000 clones, approximately 83% seen once; the top ten hold roughly 4.2%. The CDR3 extends over 13 amino acids. Germline CDR1 is LGHNA and CDR2 is YNFKEQ. This sample was included in a study of blood T cell repertoires in COVID-19. In the study overall: The samples span acute and convalescent COVID-19 from the United States, Italy and Spain. In each case, the material was cDNA or gDNA derived from T cells, B-cell-depleted T cells, or PBMCs.

Participants came from about two dozen US areas, aged roughly 18 to 100 years. Which cohort a participant joined came from the clinical history participants gave. The clonotype originates from a middle-aged woman with acute COVID-19. The sample taken for sequencing was PBMCs or T cells enriched from blood (not recorded which). J is TRBJ1-1 and V is TRBV4-2, with a weak D call TRBD1 (6 bases). CDR3 coding DNA: TGTGCCAGCAGCCAAGACCGGGACACGGAAGCTTTCTTT. This sequence encodes CASSQDRDTEAFF.